This T cell receptor beta chain was captured by sequencing in a study of T cells after yellow fever vaccination. Turning to the study itself: Each low-cell-number fraction was prepared by means of SMART-Seq v4 Ultra Low Input. Study observations and caveats: The secondary response showed a weaker magnitude and a faster peak, day 5 versus 15. There was a possibility that FACS-sorted repertoires contained abundant clonotypes contaminating from the bulk population.

V was pared by 4 bases and J by 2 bases, with 7 bases between. Germline CDR1 LGHDT, CDR2 YNNKEL (reference sequence). The length of the CDR3 is 13 residues. Comment on this clonotype: Its antigen is unknown.

Universal primer sites and UMIs were introduced during 5'RACE template-switching synthesis of TCR cDNA. One entry per CDR3 protein results from TCRdb running MiXCR on the 5' RACE reads. The table has 250,000 to 300,000 distinct CDR3 sequences, 13% seen once. This TCR was sampled from a man in his thirties or forties who received the YFV17D yellow fever vaccine. Sequencing was performed on CD4+ T cells sorted from PBMCs, taken 45 days after the yellow fever booster vaccination. The chain joins TRBV3-1 to TRBJ2-3; D unresolved. CDR3 region: CASSLLTTDTQYF. CDR3 in DNA: TGTGCCAGCAGCCTCCTCACCACAGATACGCAGTATTTT.